This T cell receptor beta chain was profiled in a study of T cells expressing NK-cell markers. Study at large: Out of eight donors sequenced, seven tested HCMV-seropositive and the remaining one seronegative.

Germline V gives CDR1 LGHDT, CDR2 YNNKEL (reference sequence). The CDR3 runs to 15 residues. Study results and caveats: Similarly, these clonotypes led the CD3+CD56-NKG2C+ fraction as well in several donors.

TCRdb reprocessed the 5' RACE reads and keeps a single row for each CDR3 protein, giving no DNA. This listing includes roughly 350,000 distinct CDR3 sequences. For this clonotype: Antigen unknown.

V is TRBV3-1 and J is TRBJ1-5. This sequence was found in a man aged 18-69 years in good health. Sequencing was carried out using blood T cells: a sorted CD56 or NKG2C T cell subset, CD4+ or CD8+ T cells, or bulk PBMC T cells (not recorded which). CDR3 amino acids: CASSQVWSTDQPQHF.